The 26 T cell receptor beta chains presented below share a single source sample, sequenced in a study of OX40 agonist ivuxolimab in advanced cancers. Here immunoSEQ multiplex PCR was the method, and the copy in TCRdb shows in-frame clones only, minus some. The sample shows roughly 80,000 clones, about 90% of them seen only once. This sample comprised CD4+ or CD8+ T cells sorted from blood, obtained in a trial of the OX40 agonist ivuxolimab. The origin of the receptors is an adult with an advanced solid tumor such as melanoma, head and neck, liver or kidney cancer.

This clone was detected only a few times. CDR3 region: CASTEGQGVYEQYF. CDR3 nucleotides: TGTGCCAGCACGGAAGGACAGGGTGTCTACGAGCAGTACTTC. This chain uses TRBV6-1 with TRBJ2-7; 8 bases align to TRBD1. V lost 7 bases, J lost 3 bases, and 8 bases stayed unmatched. The CDR3 is 14 residues long. Germline-derived CDR1 and CDR2 are MNHNS and SASEGT.

This sequence joins TRBV19 and TRBJ2-5; TRBD2 is a possible D gene (5 bases). V lost 1 base to trimming and J lost 3 bases, with 12 bases between them. The CDR3 extends over 15 amino acids. In germline, CDR1 is LNHDA, CDR2 SQIVND (reference sequence). Here the CDR3 DNA reads TGTGCCAGTAGTATAGCAGGCAGGCGGGAAGAGACCCAGTACTTC. This encodes CASSIAGRREETQYF.

The chain uses TRBV19 and TRBJ1-2, with 7 positions matching TRBD1. V dropped 0 bases and J dropped 5; count of bases not matched to a gene: 15. The germline V gene encodes CDR1 LNHDA and CDR2 SQIVND (reference sequence). CDR3 length: 18 residues. The CDR3 nucleotides are TGTGCCAGTAGTATAGATCTGGGACCTGGGACAGCTGGTTATGGCTACACCTTC. Its protein product is CASSIDLGPGTAGYGYTF.

The J gene is TRBJ2-2, the V gene TRBV19; the match to TRBD1 covers 7 bases. CDR1 is LNHDA, CDR2 SQIVND, per germline (reference sequence). V shed 5 bases and J 5 bases; nucleotides not matched to a gene: 5. The CDR3 has 14 residues. This chain's CDR3 is CASSRGQRTGELFF. The CDR3, as DNA: TGTGCCAGTAGTCGGGGACAGCGGACCGGGGAGCTGTTTTTT.

The rearrangement uses TRBV2 and TRBJ1-2; TRBD1 agrees at 9 bases. Germline values: CDR1 SNHLY, CDR2 FYNNEI. The junction had 7 bases not matched to a gene; V was cut back by 6 bases and J by 8 bases. The CDR3 contains 13 residues. CDR3 bases: TGTGCCAGCAGGATGGGACAGGGAGGAGGCTACACCTTC. This gives the protein CASRMGQGGGYTF.

About this clone itself: Other nucleotide sequences from this sample produce the same CDR3. The chain is built from TRBV12-5 and TRBJ1-4; D is unresolved. Germline V gives CDR1 LGHNT, CDR2 FRNRAP. The V end lost 6 bases, the J end lost 5 bases, and 13 bases lay between the germline ends. CDR3 length equals 14 residues. The CDR3 DNA reads TGTGCTAGTGGATTAGGGCTTTCAAATGAAAAACTGTTTTTT. Amino acid sequence: CASGLGLSNEKLFF. Supplemented by reference TRBV12-5 and TRBJ1-4, the full variable domain reads DARVTQTPRHKVTEMGQEVTMRCQPILGHNTVFWYRQTMMQGLELLAYFRNRAPLDDSGMPKDRFSAEMPDATLATLKIQPSEPRDSAVYFCASGLGLSNEKLFFGSGTQLSVL.

The CDR3 protein is CASSSPAGYGYTF. CDR3 nucleotides: TGTGCCAGCTCATCCCCAGCGGGCTATGGCTACACCTTC. V is TRBV28 and J is TRBJ1-2, with D uncertain. Germline V gene lookup returns CDR1 MDHEN and CDR2 SYDVKM. With 8 bases removed from V and 4 bases from J, the gap between germline ends came to 14 bases. There are 13 residues in the CDR3.

This clone was seen only once. This sequence joins TRBV7-8 and TRBJ2-7, with TRBD1 matching 9 bases. The V gene's germline CDR1 is SGHVS and CDR2 FQNEAQ. Unmatched junction bases numbered 10, after V lost 7 bases and J lost 0 bases. The CDR3 is 16 amino acids. CDR3 nucleotide sequence: TGTGCCAGCAAACGCATCTCGGGACAGGGCTCCTACGAGCAGTACTTC. This codes for CASKRISGQGSYEQYF.

This clone was counted once. The gene calls are TRBV5-4 and TRBJ2-3; 10 nucleotides align to TRBD2. CDR3 length equals 17 residues. The trim removed 0 bases at V and 2 bases at J, leaving 6 bases unmatched. Germline V lookup: CDR1 SGHNT, CDR2 YYREEE (reference sequence). CDR3 sequence (DNA): TGTGCCAGCAGCTTGGAAGGTAGCGGGGGGTTCACAGATACGCAGTATTTT. As protein: CASSLEGSGGFTDTQYF. The complete variable domain, with remaining parts taken from reference TRBV5-4 and TRBJ2-3, reads ETGVTQSPTHLIKTRGQQVTLRCSSQSGHNTVSWYQQALGQGPQFIFQYYREEENGRGNFPPRFSGLQFPNYSSELNVNALELDDSALYLCASSLEGSGGFTDTQYFGPGTRLTVL.

This chain connects TRBV2 to TRBJ1-4, with 8 bases matching TRBD1. From germline, CDR1 is SNHLY and CDR2 FYNNEI. Trimming at V came to 5 bases and at J to 4 bases, leaving 6 bases not matched to a gene. This CDR3 has 15 amino acids. The CDR3 spells CASSQETGVNEKLFF. CDR3 nucleotides: TGTGCCAGCAGTCAAGAGACAGGGGTTAATGAAAAACTGTTTTTT. The entire variable domain, with the rest obtained from reference TRBV2 and TRBJ1-4, is as follows: EPEVTQTPSHQVTQMGQEVILRCVPISNHLYFYWYRQILGQKVEFLVSFYNNEISEKSEIFDDQFSVERPDGSNFTLKIRSTKLEDSAMYFCASSQETGVNEKLFFGSGTQLSVL.

The rearrangement joins TRBV28 to TRBJ1-2, with no clear D. Deletions cut 5 bases from V and 7 bases from J, with 17 bases between. Per germline, CDR1 MDHEN and CDR2 SYDVKM. The CDR3 has 14 amino acids. The CDR3: CASSLTHQAPGYTF. The CDR3 nucleotides are TGTGCCAGCAGTCTGACCCATCAGGCGCCTGGCTACACCTTC.

The V call is TRBV5-1, the J call TRBJ2-5; D is possibly TRBD1 (5 bases). Germline V lookup: CDR1 SGHRS, CDR2 YFSETQ. The V end lost 4 bases, the J end lost 5 bases, and 18 bases lay between the germline ends. CDR3 length: 15 amino acids. CDR3 protein: CASSAPWGSEETQYF. CDR3 coding DNA: TGCGCCAGCAGCGCCCCGTGGGGCTCGGAGGAGACCCAGTACTTC.

This sequence joins TRBV5-5 and TRBJ2-5; TRBD1 agrees at 9 bases. This CDR3 is built from 13 residues. The junction had 6 bases not matched to a gene; V was cut back by 6 bases and J by 6 bases. Germline V gene lookup returns CDR1 SGHKS and CDR2 YYEKEE (reference sequence). As DNA, the CDR3 is TGTGCCAGCACTTGGGACAGGGAGAAGACCCAGTACTTC. Translating it yields CASTWDREKTQYF.

The rearrangement uses TRBV4-2 and TRBJ1-4, with D possibly being TRBD1 (5 bases). This CDR3 has 15 residues. Germline assignment: CDR1 LGHNA and CDR2 YNFKEQ. V was trimmed by 2 bases and J by 0 bases, leaving 7 bases between them. CDR3 region: CASSQPGATNEKLFF. In nucleotides, the CDR3 is TGTGCCAGCAGCCAACCGGGGGCAACTAATGAAAAACTGTTTTTT.

The J gene is TRBJ2-7, the V gene TRBV6-5; the match to TRBD1 covers 9 bases. J was trimmed by 2 bases and V by 6 bases; bases with no gene match: 8. Germline-derived CDR1 and CDR2 are MNHEY and SVGAGI. The CDR3 is 15 residues long. CDR3 DNA sequence: TGTGCCAGCAGACCCTGGACAGGGGCGGCCTACGAGCAGTACTTC. Its translation: CASRPWTGAAYEQYF.

V gene TRBV11-3 combines with J gene TRBJ2-7; TRBD1 matches at 8 bases. The CDR3 is made up of 12 amino acids. Germline CDR1 SGHNT, CDR2 YENEEA. Trimming cost V 5 bases and J 6 bases; bases outside gene matches: 3. This chain's CDR3 is CASSPGTGEQYF. The DNA for the CDR3 is TGTGCCAGCAGCCCAGGGACAGGCGAGCAGTACTTC.

The chain couples TRBV7-6 to TRBJ2-3, with no clear D. V lost 1 base to trimming and J lost 3 bases, with 5 bases between them. This CDR3 comprises 13 residues. In germline, CDR1 is SGHVS, CDR2 FNYEAQ. The CDR3 DNA follows: TGTGCCAGCAGCTTAGGATTAACAGATACGCAGTATTTT. Its protein is CASSLGLTDTQYF.

The chain employs TRBV27 and TRBJ1-2; D is ambiguous. Trimming stripped 7 bases from V and 8 bases from J, with 5 bases between. Per the germline V gene, CDR1 is MNHEY and CDR2 is SMNVEV (reference sequence). This CDR3 region has 9 residues. The CDR3 protein is CASTEGYTF. CDR3 in DNA: TGTGCCAGCACGGAGGGCTACACCTTC.

The V call is TRBV5-5, the J call TRBJ2-3, with D possibly called TRBD1 or TRBD2 (6 bases each). Trimming removed 0 bases at V and 5 bases at J, with 16 bases between. The CDR3 length is 16 residues. Germline V lookup: CDR1 SGHKS, CDR2 YYEKEE (reference sequence). CDR3 amino acids: CASSLGIGGGQDTQYF. CDR3 in DNA: TGTGCCAGCAGCTTGGGGATAGGTGGGGGGCAAGATACGCAGTATTTT.

J is TRBJ1-6 and V is TRBV7-2; tentatively, D is TRBD1 (5 bases). CDR3 size: 17 residues. Germline-derived CDR1 and CDR2 are SGHTA and FQGNSA. V was pared by 2 bases and J by 7 bases, with 18 bases between. This CDR3 is CASSLWGGVNLNSPLHF. The CDR3 nucleotides read TGTGCCAGCAGCTTATGGGGGGGTGTTAATCTCAATTCACCCCTCCACTTT.

This clone was found once. V usage is TRBV7-9 and J usage is TRBJ2-1; the D gene is possibly TRBD2 (5 bases). V lost 1 base and J lost 7, with 8 bases in between. Germline-derived CDR1 and CDR2 are SEHNR and FQNEAQ (reference sequence). The length of the CDR3 is 13 residues. The CDR3 DNA reads as TGTGCCAGCAGCTTAGGTGCGGGTAATGAGCAGTTCTTC. Protein: CASSLGAGNEQFF.

The chain couples TRBV19 to TRBJ2-2; 10 nucleotides agree with TRBD1. Germline CDR1 LNHDA, CDR2 SQIVND (reference sequence). The CDR3 is 15 amino acids. The V and J ends lost 4 bases and 5 bases, in that order; junction bases with no gene match: 4. CDR3 residues: CASSRQGAETGELFF. In nucleotides, the CDR3 is TGTGCCAGTAGTAGACAGGGGGCAGAGACCGGGGAGCTGTTTTTT.

This clone occurred once. DNA for the CDR3: TGTGCCATCAGTTCGGGGAACACTGAAGCTTTCTTT. Protein sequence: CAISSGNTEAFF. The chain employs TRBV10-3 and TRBJ1-1; D gene ambiguous. CDR1 is ENHRY, CDR2 SYGVKD, per germline. This CDR3 has 12 residues. V was shortened by 5 bases and J by 1 base, with 5 bases between the two germline ends.

The V gene is TRBV7-9, the J gene TRBJ2-1; weak D call: TRBD1 (6 bases). Trimming removed 4 bases at V and 5 bases at J, with 15 bases between. The CDR3 is 15 amino acids. CDR1 and CDR2 (germline): SEHNR, FQNEAQ (reference sequence). The DNA for the CDR3 is TGTGCCAGCAGCTCTAGGGGGAGTTCCGACAATGAGCAGTTCTTC. Amino acid sequence: CASSSRGSSDNEQFF.

Details on this clone: A junction boundary mismatches the germline segment, possibly from a read error. V usage is TRBV7-7 and J usage is TRBJ2-1; weak D call: TRBD2 (5 bases). This CDR3 is 13 amino acids long. Germline assignment: CDR1 SSHAT and CDR2 FNYEAQ (reference sequence). In DNA, the CDR3 is TGTGCTAGCAGCTTGGCCGGGGACAATGAGCAGTTCTTC. It is translated as CASSLAGDNEQFF. The full variable domain, with the rest looked up from reference TRBV7-7 and TRBJ2-1, is GAGVSQSPRYKVTKRGQDVTLRCDPISSHATLYWYQQALGQGPEFLTYFNYEAQPDKSGLPSDRFSAERPEGSISTLTIQRTEQRDSAMYRCASSLAGDNEQFFGPGTRLTVL.

The chain combines TRBV19 with TRBJ2-5; 10 bases line up with TRBD2. Germline CDR1 is LNHDA and CDR2 is SQIVND (reference sequence). Unmatched junction bases numbered 9, after V lost 9 bases and J lost 5 bases. This CDR3 comprises 14 residues. The CDR3 sequence: CASSSGGAGETQYF. In DNA, the CDR3 is TGTGCCAGCTCCAGCGGGGGGGCCGGGGAGACCCAGTACTTC.